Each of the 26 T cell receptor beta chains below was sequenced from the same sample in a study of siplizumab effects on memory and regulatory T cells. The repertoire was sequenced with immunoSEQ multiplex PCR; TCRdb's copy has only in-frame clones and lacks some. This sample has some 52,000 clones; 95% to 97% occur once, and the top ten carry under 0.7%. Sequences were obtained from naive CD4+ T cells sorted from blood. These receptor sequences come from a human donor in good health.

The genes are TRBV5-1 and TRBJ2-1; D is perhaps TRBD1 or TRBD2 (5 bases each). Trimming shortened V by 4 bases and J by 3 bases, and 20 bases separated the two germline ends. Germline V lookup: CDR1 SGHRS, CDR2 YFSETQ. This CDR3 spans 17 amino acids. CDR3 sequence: CASSPLTGTSVYNEQFF. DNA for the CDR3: TGCGCCAGCAGCCCCCTAACCGGGACCTCAGTCTACAATGAGCAGTTCTTC.

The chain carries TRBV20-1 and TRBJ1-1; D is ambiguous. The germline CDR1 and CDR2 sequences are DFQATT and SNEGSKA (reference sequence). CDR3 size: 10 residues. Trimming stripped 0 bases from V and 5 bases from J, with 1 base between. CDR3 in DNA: TGCAGTGCTAGAGAGACTGAAGCTTTCTTT. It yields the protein CSARETEAFF.

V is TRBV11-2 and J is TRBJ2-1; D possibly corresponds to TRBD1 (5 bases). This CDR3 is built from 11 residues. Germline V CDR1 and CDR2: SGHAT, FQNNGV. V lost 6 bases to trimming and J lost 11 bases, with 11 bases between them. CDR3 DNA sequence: TGTGCCAGCAGGGCCCGACAGAAGCAGTTCTTC. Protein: CASRARQKQFF.

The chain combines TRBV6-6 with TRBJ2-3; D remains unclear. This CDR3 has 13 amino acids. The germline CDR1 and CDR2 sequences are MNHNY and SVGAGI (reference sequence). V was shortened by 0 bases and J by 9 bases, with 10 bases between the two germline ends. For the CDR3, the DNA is TGTGCCAGCAGTTACTCGGACGTGGGCACGCAGTATTTT. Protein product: CASSYSDVGTQYF.

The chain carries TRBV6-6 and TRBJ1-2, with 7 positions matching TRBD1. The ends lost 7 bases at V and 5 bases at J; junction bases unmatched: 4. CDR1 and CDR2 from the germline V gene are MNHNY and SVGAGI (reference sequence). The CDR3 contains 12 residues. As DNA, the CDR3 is TGTGCCAGCACCCGACAGGGTTATGGCTACACCTTC. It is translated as CASTRQGYGYTF.

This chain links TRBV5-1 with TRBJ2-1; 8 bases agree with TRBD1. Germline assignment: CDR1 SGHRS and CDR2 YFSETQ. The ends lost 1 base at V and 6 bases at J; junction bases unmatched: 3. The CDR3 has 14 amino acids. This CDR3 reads CASSLLQGGNEQFF. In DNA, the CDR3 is TGCGCCAGCAGCTTGTTACAGGGGGGCAATGAGCAGTTCTTC.

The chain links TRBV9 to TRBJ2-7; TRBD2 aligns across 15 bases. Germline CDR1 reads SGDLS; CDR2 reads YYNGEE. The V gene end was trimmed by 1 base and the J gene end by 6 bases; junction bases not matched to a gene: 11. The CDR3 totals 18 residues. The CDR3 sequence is CASSVTGTSGRNRGEQYF. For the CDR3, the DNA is TGTGCCAGCAGCGTAACCGGGACTAGCGGGAGGAACCGGGGCGAGCAGTACTTC. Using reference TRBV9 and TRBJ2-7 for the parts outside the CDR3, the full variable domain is DSGVTQTPKHLITATGQRVTLRCSPRSGDLSVYWYQQSLDQGLQFLIQYYNGEERAKGNILERFSAQQFPDLHSELNLSSLELGDSALYFCASSVTGTSGRNRGEQYFGPGTRLTVT.

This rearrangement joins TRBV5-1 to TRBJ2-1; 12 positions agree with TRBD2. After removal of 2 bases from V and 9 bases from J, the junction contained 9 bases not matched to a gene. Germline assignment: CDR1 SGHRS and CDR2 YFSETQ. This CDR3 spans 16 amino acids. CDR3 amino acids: CASSFLAGGPGSEQFF. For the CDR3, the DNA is TGCGCCAGCAGCTTCCTAGCGGGAGGGCCAGGTTCTGAGCAGTTCTTC.

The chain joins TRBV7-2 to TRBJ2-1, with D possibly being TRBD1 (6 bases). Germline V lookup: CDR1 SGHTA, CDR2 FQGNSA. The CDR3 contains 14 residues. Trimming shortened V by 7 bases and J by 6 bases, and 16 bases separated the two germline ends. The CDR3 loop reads CASTLRGWFNEQFF. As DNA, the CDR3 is TGTGCCAGCACTCTAAGGGGGTGGTTCAATGAGCAGTTCTTC.

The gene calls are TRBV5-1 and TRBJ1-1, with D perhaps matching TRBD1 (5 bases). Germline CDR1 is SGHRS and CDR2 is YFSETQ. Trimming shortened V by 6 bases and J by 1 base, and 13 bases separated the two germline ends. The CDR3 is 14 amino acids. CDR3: CASTKTGGNTEAFF. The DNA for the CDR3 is TGCGCCAGCACCAAAACAGGAGGGAACACTGAAGCTTTCTTT.

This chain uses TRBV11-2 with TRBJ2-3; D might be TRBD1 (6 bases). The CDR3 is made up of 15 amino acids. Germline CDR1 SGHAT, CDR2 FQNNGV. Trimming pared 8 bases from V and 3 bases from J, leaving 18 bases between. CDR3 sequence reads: CASDFTGTGTDTQYF. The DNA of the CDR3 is TGTGCCAGCGACTTTACAGGGACGGGGACAGATACGCAGTATTTT.

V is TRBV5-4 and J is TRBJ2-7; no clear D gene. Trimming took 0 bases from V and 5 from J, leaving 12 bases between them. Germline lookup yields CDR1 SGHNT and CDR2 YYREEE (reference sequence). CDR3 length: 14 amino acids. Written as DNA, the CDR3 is TGTGCCAGCAGCTTGGGCGGACGGTCGGACGAGCAGTACTTC. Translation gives CASSLGGRSDEQYF.

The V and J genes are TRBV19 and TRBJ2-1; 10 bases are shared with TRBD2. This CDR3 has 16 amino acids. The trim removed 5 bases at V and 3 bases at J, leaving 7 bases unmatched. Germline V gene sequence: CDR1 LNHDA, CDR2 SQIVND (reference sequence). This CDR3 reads CASSLWTSGNYNEQFF. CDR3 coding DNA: TGTGCCAGTAGTCTCTGGACTAGCGGTAACTACAATGAGCAGTTCTTC.

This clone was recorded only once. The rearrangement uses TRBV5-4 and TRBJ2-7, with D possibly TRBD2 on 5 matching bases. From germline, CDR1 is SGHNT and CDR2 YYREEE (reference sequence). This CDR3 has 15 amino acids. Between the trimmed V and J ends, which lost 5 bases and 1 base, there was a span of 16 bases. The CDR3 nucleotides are TGTGCCAGCAGTTCTCCGGCTAGCCCTTCCTACGAGCAGTACTTC. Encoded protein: CASSSPASPSYEQYF.

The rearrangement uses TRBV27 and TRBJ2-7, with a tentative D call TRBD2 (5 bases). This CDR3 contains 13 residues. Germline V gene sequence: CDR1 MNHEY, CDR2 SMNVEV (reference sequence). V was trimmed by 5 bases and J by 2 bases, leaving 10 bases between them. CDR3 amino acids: CASSVLGPYEQYF. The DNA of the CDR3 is TGTGCCAGCAGTGTACTAGGTCCCTACGAGCAGTACTTC.

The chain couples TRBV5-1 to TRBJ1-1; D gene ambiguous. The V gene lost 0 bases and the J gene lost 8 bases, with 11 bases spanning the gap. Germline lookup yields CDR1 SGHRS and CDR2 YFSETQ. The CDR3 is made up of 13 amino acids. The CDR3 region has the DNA TGCGCCAGCAGCTTGGCCTCAGGATCCGAAGCTTTCTTT. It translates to CASSLASGSEAFF.

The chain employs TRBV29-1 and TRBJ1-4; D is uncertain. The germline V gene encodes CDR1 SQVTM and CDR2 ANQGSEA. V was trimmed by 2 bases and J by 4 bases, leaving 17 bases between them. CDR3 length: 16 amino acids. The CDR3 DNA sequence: TGCAGCGTTGAATTTATGGGTGGAGACCTTAATGAAAAACTGTTTTTT. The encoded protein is CSVEFMGGDLNEKLFF.

The CDR3 nucleotides are TGTGCCATCAGTGAGAAAACTAGCGGGAACCACGAGCAGTACTTC. Protein product: CAISEKTSGNHEQYF. The gene calls are TRBV10-3 and TRBJ2-7, with 10 bases lining up with TRBD2. The J segment lost 5 bases and the V segment lost 2 bases, leaving 6 bases of the junction unmatched. The length of the CDR3 is 15 residues. Germline assignment: CDR1 ENHRY and CDR2 SYGVKD.

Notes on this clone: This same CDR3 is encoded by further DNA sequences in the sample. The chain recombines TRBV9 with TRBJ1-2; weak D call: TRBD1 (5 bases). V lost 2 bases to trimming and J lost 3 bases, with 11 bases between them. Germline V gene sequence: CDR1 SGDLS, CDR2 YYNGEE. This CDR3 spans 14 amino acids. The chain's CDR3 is CASSVEGLDYGYTF. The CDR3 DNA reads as TGTGCCAGCAGCGTGGAGGGACTGGACTATGGCTACACCTTC.

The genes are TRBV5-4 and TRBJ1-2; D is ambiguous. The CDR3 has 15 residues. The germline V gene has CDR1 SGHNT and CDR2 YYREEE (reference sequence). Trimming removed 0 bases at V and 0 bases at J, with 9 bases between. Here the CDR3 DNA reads TGTGCCAGCAGCTTGGGGACGCCCGCTAACTATGGCTACACCTTC. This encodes CASSLGTPANYGYTF.

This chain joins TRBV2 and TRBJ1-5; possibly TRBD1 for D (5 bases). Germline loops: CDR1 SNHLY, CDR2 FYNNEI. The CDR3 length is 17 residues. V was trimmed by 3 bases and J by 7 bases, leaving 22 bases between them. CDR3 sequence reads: CASSEGLQVAVWQPQHF. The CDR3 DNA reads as TGTGCCAGCAGTGAGGGACTTCAGGTGGCAGTTTGGCAGCCCCAGCATTTT.

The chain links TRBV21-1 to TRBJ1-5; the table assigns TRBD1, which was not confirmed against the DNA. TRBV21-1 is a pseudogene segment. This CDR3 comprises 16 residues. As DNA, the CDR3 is TGTGCCAGCAGCAAATTAGGATTCAGGGGGAATCAGCCCCAGCATTTT. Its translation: CASSKLGFRGNQPQHF.

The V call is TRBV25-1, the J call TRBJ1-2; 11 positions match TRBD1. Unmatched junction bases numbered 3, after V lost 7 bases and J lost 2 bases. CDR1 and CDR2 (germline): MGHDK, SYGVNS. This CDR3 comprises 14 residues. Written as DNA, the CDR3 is TGTGCCAGCACTGGGACAGGGGGAAACTATGGCTACACCTTC. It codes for CASTGTGGNYGYTF.

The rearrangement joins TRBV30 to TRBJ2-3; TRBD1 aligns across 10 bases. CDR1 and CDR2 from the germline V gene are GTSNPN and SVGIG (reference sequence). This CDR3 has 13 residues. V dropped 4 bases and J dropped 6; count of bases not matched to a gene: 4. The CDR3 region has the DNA TGTGCCTGGACCGGGACAGGGGAGGATACGCAGTATTTT. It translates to CAWTGTGEDTQYF. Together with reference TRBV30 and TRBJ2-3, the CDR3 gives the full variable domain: SQTIHQWPATLVQPVGSPLSLECTVEGTSNPNLYWYRQAAGRGLQLLFYSVGIGQISSEVPQNLSASRPQDRQFILSSKKLLLSDSGFYLCAWTGTGEDTQYFGPGTRLTVL.

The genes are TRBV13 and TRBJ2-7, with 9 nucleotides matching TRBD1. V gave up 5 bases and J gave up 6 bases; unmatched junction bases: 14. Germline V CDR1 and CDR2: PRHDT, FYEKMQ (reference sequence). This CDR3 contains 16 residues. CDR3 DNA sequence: TGTGCCAGCAGCCCCCGACCGGGACAGGGACCGGGCGAGCAGTACTTC. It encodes CASSPRPGQGPGEQYF.

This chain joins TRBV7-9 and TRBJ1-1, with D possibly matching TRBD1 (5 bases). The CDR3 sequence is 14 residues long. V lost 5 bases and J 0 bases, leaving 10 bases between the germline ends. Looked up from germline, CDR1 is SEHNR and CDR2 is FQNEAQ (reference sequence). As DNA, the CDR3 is TGTGCCAGCAGCCGGACATCCATGAACACTGAAGCTTTCTTT. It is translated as CASSRTSMNTEAFF.